This TCR beta chain derives from a study of OX40 agonist ivuxolimab in advanced cancers. About the study: Intravenous ivuxolimab was administered to patients every 2 weeks at 0.01 to 10 mg/kg. Participants could have had prior anti-PD-1, anti-PD-L1 or anti-CTLA-4 therapy, and 40% had some. Patients undergoing dose escalation presented with hepatocellular carcinoma, melanoma, renal cell or head and neck cancer.

Germline V CDR1 and CDR2: SGHAT, FQNNGV. V lost 4 bases, J lost 4 bases, and 7 bases stayed unmatched. The CDR3 has 15 residues. Measured with immunoSEQ multiplex PCR; TCRdb has only the in-frame clones, and not every one. The sample includes about 34,000 clones, under 90% of them seen just once. Sequences were derived from CD4+ or CD8+ T cells sorted from blood, sampled in a trial of the OX40 agonist ivuxolimab. The origin of this receptor is an adult with an advanced solid tumor such as melanoma, head and neck, liver or kidney cancer. The chain employs TRBV11-2 and TRBJ2-5, with 9 bases identical to TRBD2. The CDR3 sequence is CASSSLGLAGETQYF. In DNA form, the CDR3 reads TGTGCCAGCAGCTCGTTGGGACTAGCCGGAGAGACCCAGTACTTC.